Each of the 9 T cell receptor beta chains below was sequenced from the same sample in a study of glioma-infiltrating T cells after dendritic cell vaccination. Sequencing used immunoSEQ multiplex PCR; TCRdb keeps in-frame clones, though not all of them. The sample carries approximately 82,000 clones, about 90% recorded once. Sample: blood, taken before dendritic cell vaccination. The receptors here all came from a human donor with glioblastoma.

This chain connects TRBV5-1 to TRBJ2-1; the D is unclear. The CDR3 loop spans 15 amino acids. Germline values: CDR1 SGHRS, CDR2 YFSETQ. The V end was cut by 0 bases, the J end by 1 base, with 8 bases between. DNA of the CDR3: TGCGCCAGCAGCTTGGCGAGTAGTTCCTACAATGAGCAGTTCTTC. It codes for CASSLASSSYNEQFF.

This chain connects TRBV29-1 to TRBJ2-5; TRBD2 aligns across 7 bases. This CDR3 has 13 amino acids. From germline, CDR1 is SQVTM and CDR2 ANQGSEA. Losses at the gene ends were 4 bases for V and 1 base for J; bases not matched to a gene: 3. The CDR3: CSVGGGAQETQYF. The CDR3 nucleotides are TGCAGCGTTGGGGGGGGAGCCCAAGAGACCCAGTACTTC.

The rearrangement links TRBV5-1 to TRBJ2-7, with D perhaps matching TRBD2 (6 bases). CDR3 length: 14 amino acids. The germline V gene encodes CDR1 SGHRS and CDR2 YFSETQ. The ends were cut back, 0 bases at V and 2 bases at J, with 9 bases in the middle. In DNA form, the CDR3 reads TGCGCCAGCAGCTTGGCCGGCGGGGCCTACGAGCAGTACTTC. It is translated as CASSLAGGAYEQYF.

Details on this clone: One junction end does not reproduce the germline sequence, and a read error may be involved. This chain connects TRBV7-7 to TRBJ2-1; TRBD2 agrees at 12 bases. CDR3 length equals 19 residues. The germline CDR1 and CDR2 sequences are SSHAT and FNYEAQ (reference sequence). CDR3 DNA sequence: TGTGCTAGCAGCTTAGGGGCCAGGTTGACTAGCGGGGGAAGGAATGAGCAGTTCTTC. It codes for CASSLGARLTSGGRNEQFF.

The gene calls are TRBV27 and TRBJ1-1, with 10 bases aligning to TRBD1. Looked up from germline, CDR1 is MNHEY and CDR2 is SMNVEV (reference sequence). The CDR3 has 16 residues. V lost 9 bases to trimming and J lost 4 bases; unmatched junction nucleotides: 14. The CDR3 protein is CASALVLTGGLTEAFF. The CDR3 region has the DNA TGTGCCAGTGCCCTAGTCCTGACAGGGGGCCTCACTGAAGCTTTCTTT.

The chain links TRBV4-1 to TRBJ1-3; 9 nucleotides line up with TRBD1. The CDR3 runs to 17 residues. Germline loops: CDR1 MGHRA, CDR2 YSYEKL. Unmatched junction bases numbered 11, after V lost 5 bases and J lost 3 bases. The CDR3 coding sequence is TGCGCCAGCAGCGTATACGGGACAGGGCTAGTTGGAAACACCATATATTTT. Translation gives CASSVYGTGLVGNTIYF.

The chain combines TRBV7-9 with TRBJ1-1, with D uncertain. The germline CDR1 and CDR2 sequences are SEHNR and FQNEAQ (reference sequence). The germline V and J ends were trimmed by 1 base and 4 bases, with 7 bases remaining between them. The CDR3 covers 13 residues. CDR3 coding DNA: TGTGCCAGCAGCTTAGAGGGAGGCACTGAAGCTTTCTTT. As protein: CASSLEGGTEAFF.

Here the CDR3 reads CASSDPGVAKNIQYF. The DNA for the CDR3 is TGTGCCAGCAGTGATCCGGGAGTAGCCAAAAACATTCAGTACTTC. The V call is TRBV6-1, the J call TRBJ2-4; D is perhaps TRBD2 (6 bases). This CDR3 is 15 amino acids long. The germline gives CDR1 MNHNS, CDR2 SASEGT. V lost 3 bases and J 0 bases, leaving 9 bases between the germline ends.

In its sample, this clone was seen once. This rearrangement joins TRBV10-2 to TRBJ2-3; possibly TRBD2 for D (6 bases). V was pared by 5 bases and J by 2 bases, with 14 bases between. Germline V gives CDR1 WSHSY, CDR2 SAAADI. The length of the CDR3 is 15 residues. CDR3 protein: CASSSPSASTDTQYF. CDR3 DNA sequence: TGCGCCAGCAGTTCCCCTAGCGCCTCCACAGATACGCAGTATTTT.